One T cell receptor beta chain is described in this entry. The sample comes from a study of OX40 agonist ivuxolimab in advanced cancers. Study at large: Patients were infused with ivuxolimab every 2 weeks at 0.01 to 10 mg/kg.

Germline CDR1 SSHAT, CDR2 FNYEAQ (reference sequence). The CDR3 runs 16 residues. V was pared by 5 bases and J by 7 bases, with 5 bases of the junction left unmatched. Libraries were prepared by immunoSEQ multiplex PCR; TCRdb keeps only in-frame clonotypes and omits some of them. This table holds about 53,000 clones, more than 70% found once. The source of this sequence is an adult with an advanced solid tumor such as melanoma, head and neck, liver or kidney cancer. The sequenced sample was CD4+ or CD8+ T cells sorted from blood, obtained in a trial of the OX40 agonist ivuxolimab. This chain uses TRBV7-7 with TRBJ2-1; 16 positions match TRBD2. CDR3 DNA sequence: TGTGCCAGCAGCCCGTCGGGACTAGCGGGAGGGAATGAGCAGTTCTTC. Protein sequence: CASSPSGLAGGNEQFF.